The clone carrying this TCR beta chain was recorded a few times. This sample was taken from a study of patients and donors after allogeneic stem cell transplantation. Germline V gene data show CDR1 as SGHRS and CDR2 as YFSETQ. The CDR3 runs 15 residues. Trimming cost V 3 bases and J 5 bases, with 17 bases left between them. TCRdb itself ran the RT-PCR reads through MiXCR, one entry per CDR3 protein. The table shows tens of thousands of distinct CDR3 sequences, with about 25% occurring only once. The sequence came from a human donor who was either an allogeneic HSCT recipient or a stem cell or donor lymphocyte infusion donor (not recorded which). It is not recorded whose cells these are; they may come from a transplant donor. The rearrangement links TRBV5-1 to TRBJ1-2; D is undetermined. Specimen: blood, either unsorted or a sorted T cell fraction (not recorded which). CDR3 region: CASSSDRAIHYGYTF. The CDR3 DNA reads TGCGCCAGCAGCTCGGACCGCGCGATCCATTATGGCTACACCTTC.